A single sample is the source of the 5 T cell receptor beta chains below, sequenced in a study of vaccination effects on CD4 cells after COVID-19 (dated by TCRdb to between 2021 and 2022). Libraries were built with the immunoSEQ multiplex PCR assay. Sourced from immuneACCESS, this table was stored by TCRdb with only in-frame sequences that have V and J called. A share of the clones is absent; for the studies checked, an unresolved V gene accounts for under half, and the remainder has no known explanation. The sample records about 25,000 clones, 73% of which are singletons. The top ten constitute approximately 11% of the sample. After less than 13 days of culture, CD4+ T cells were isolated with the EasySep CD4+ T cell isolation kit. What these receptors recognize is not known. Sample: CD4+ T cells from PBMCs cultured without peptide, taken before COVID-19 vaccination. Receptors were obtained from a human donor who received a COVID-19 vaccine.

The chain couples TRBV4-2 to TRBJ1-1, with TRBD1 matching over 7 bases. The CDR3 spans 15 residues. The V segment lost 3 bases and the J segment 1 base; nucleotides outside the gene matches: 5. The germline CDR1 and CDR2 sequences are LGHNA and YNFKEQ. The CDR3 coding sequence is TGTGCCAGCAGCCATGGACAGGCGACGAACACTGAAGCTTTCTTT. As protein: CASSHGQATNTEAFF.

J is TRBJ2-5 and V is TRBV11-2; D gene ambiguous. The CDR3 length is 14 residues. Per the germline V gene, CDR1 is SGHAT and CDR2 is FQNNGV. Deletions cut 1 base from V and 5 bases from J, with 11 bases between. The CDR3 spells CASSLGTTMETQYF. CDR3 in DNA: TGTGCCAGCAGCTTAGGCACGACGATGGAGACCCAGTACTTC. The variable domain in full, with the rest retrieved from reference TRBV11-2 and TRBJ2-5, is EAGVAQSPRYKIIEKRQSVAFWCNPISGHATLYWYQQILGQGPKLLIQFQNNGVVDDSQLPKDRFSAERLKGVDSTLKIQPAKLEDSAVYLCASSLGTTMETQYFGPGTRLLVL.

This clone showed up just a few times. This chain links TRBV5-4 with TRBJ1-6, with a possible D match to TRBD1 (5 bases). Germline lookup yields CDR1 SGHNT and CDR2 YYREEE (reference sequence). With 1 base removed from V and 7 bases from J, the gap between germline ends came to 15 bases. The CDR3 is made up of 16 amino acids. The CDR3 DNA sequence: TGTGCCAGCAGCTTGCCATCGAGGGGCCGGAATTCACCCCTCCACTTT. This gives the protein CASSLPSRGRNSPLHF.

This clone was picked up a small number of times. V and J are TRBV7-2 and TRBJ2-3; tentative D call: TRBD1 (5 bases). The V gene lost 3 bases and the J gene lost 3 bases, with 7 bases spanning the gap. Germline-derived CDR1 and CDR2 are SGHTA and FQGNSA. The CDR3 contains 13 residues. CDR3 bases: TGTGCCAGCAGCTTCCAGGGTACAGATACGCAGTATTTT. Its translation: CASSFQGTDTQYF.

This clone was detected only a few times. The CDR3 sequence is CASSATGSLEGYTF. In DNA form, the CDR3 reads TGTGCCAGCAGTGCGACAGGGTCGTTGGAGGGCTACACCTTC. The chain combines TRBV9 with TRBJ1-2; TRBD1 matches 7 bases. The CDR3 loop spans 14 amino acids. J was trimmed by 8 bases and V by 5 bases; bases with no gene match: 12. Germline lookup yields CDR1 SGDLS and CDR2 YYNGEE. Looking up the rest from reference TRBV9 and TRBJ1-2 gives the full variable domain: DSGVTQTPKHLITATGQRVTLRCSPRSGDLSVYWYQQSLDQGLQFLIQYYNGEERAKGNILERFSAQQFPDLHSELNLSSLELGDSALYFCASSATGSLEGYTFGSGTRLTVV.